This T cell receptor (beta chain) was sequenced in a study of Tregs in tolerant kidney transplant recipients. The CDR3 extends over 17 amino acids. V shed 0 bases and J 5 bases; nucleotides not matched to a gene: 4. CDR1 and CDR2 (germline): LGHNA, YNFKEQ. TCRdb's copy holds only in-frame clones and misses some; the assay was immunoSEQ multiplex PCR. Here the sample spans 90,000 or so clones, over 85% being singletons. Recipients received nonmyeloablative bone marrow transplants from related graft donors, with transient mixed chimerism. Unstimulated regulatory T cells (CD4+CD25+CD127-), CD4+CD25- non-regulatory cells, CD4 and CD8 cells were FACS-sorted from thawed PBMCs.

This sample comprised CD4+ T cells from blood (PBMCs), obtained 12 months after the transplant. The rearrangement joins TRBV4-2 to TRBJ2-2; 12 bases align to TRBD2. The origin of this receptor is a human patient who received a combined kidney and bone marrow transplant. Certain T cells may be donor cells from the graft. The CDR3 DNA reads TGTGCCAGCAGCCAAGATCCACTAGCGGGGGGAACCGGGGAGCTGTTTTTT. It translates to CASSQDPLAGGTGELFF.